A selection of T cell receptor beta chains follows, all from one sample in a study of blood T cell repertoires in COVID-19. Repertoires were generated with immunoSEQ multiplex PCR, while TCRdb's copy carries only in-frame clones and drops some. The sample consists of 150,000 to 160,000 clones, about 90% of them appearing once. The sequenced sample was peripheral blood. All receptors come from a man in his forties or fifties with acute or convalescent COVID-19. The CDR3 runs from the conserved cysteine through the conserved F or W. Fields, in order: V gene, clone size, D gene, J gene, CDR3 protein, CDR3 DNA. D genes are given only for firm matches. The size field is filled for only some rows; it gives once, few, many or a size class.

TRBV3-1/TRBV3-2	.	.	TRBJ1-1	CASSQGVLTETEAFF	TGTGCCAGCAGCCAAGGAGTCCTGACGGAGACTGAAGCTTTCTTT
TRBV18	once	TRBD2	TRBJ2-1	CASSPEIAGGLDEQFF	TGTGCCAGCTCCCCCGAAATAGCGGGAGGCTTGGATGAGCAGTTCTTC
TRBV4-1	.	.	TRBJ1-1	CASSLTLNTEAFF	TGCGCCAGCAGCCTGACACTGAACACTGAAGCTTTCTTT
TRBV10-3	.	TRBD2	TRBJ2-1	CATGQAGGFYEQFF	TGTGCCACCGGACAAGCGGGAGGTTTCTATGAGCAGTTCTTC
TRBV6-2/TRBV6-3	once	.	TRBJ2-2	CASSSFLVTGELFF	TGTGCCAGCAGTTCCTTTCTCGTTACCGGGGAGCTGTTTTTT
TRBV19	.	TRBD2	TRBJ2-4	CASSSSPGGGNIQYF	TGTGCCAGTAGTTCCTCCCCCGGGGGAGGGAACATTCAGTACTTC
TRBV29-1	.	.	TRBJ1-3	CSVGEGISGNTIYF	TGCAGCGTTGGGGAGGGGATCTCTGGAAACACCATATATTTT
TRBV12-2	.	.	TRBJ1-3	CASRPGQGSGSGNTIYF	TGTGCAAGTCGCCCGGGACAGGGATCGGGGTCTGGAAACACCATATATTTT
TRBV5-1	.	.	TRBJ2-3	CASSSHTDNTDTQYF	TGCGCCAGCAGCTCACACACAGACAACACAGATACGCAGTATTTT
TRBV28	.	TRBD1	TRBJ2-4	CASRWDRAKNIQYF	TGTGCCAGCAGATGGGACAGGGCCAAAAACATTCAGTACTTC